Listed here are 8 T cell receptor delta chains from one sample, sequenced in a study of gamma-delta T cells after stem cell transplantation. TCRdb repeated clone calling on the RT-PCR reads with CATT. The sample lists over a thousand delta-chain clones, 1.8% occurring once. Material: gamma-delta T cells. All receptors derive from a human donor. It is not recorded whose cells these are; they may come from a transplant donor.

In regard to this clone: This likely reflects a read error, since a far larger clone is one base away. Other DNA sequences from this sample encode an identical CDR3 as well. V is TRDV2 and J is TRDJ1; D is uncertain. The V end lost 0 bases, the J end lost 4 bases, and 14 bases lay between the germline ends. This CDR3 region has 15 residues. The germline CDR1 and CDR2 sequences are GEAIGNYY and EKD. CDR3 residues: CACDTVLERSDKLIF. In DNA form, the CDR3 reads TGTGCCTGTGACACCGTATTGGAGAGGAGCGATAAACTCATCTTT.

This clone was counted only a few times. The V gene is TRDV2, the J gene TRDJ2; 8 bases are shared with TRDD3. The junction had 16 bases not matched to a gene; V was cut back by 1 base and J by 7 bases. The CDR3 runs 18 residues. Germline assignment: CDR1 GEAIGNYY and CDR2 EKD. CDR3 residues: CACDTLETGGPFRAQLFF. In DNA form, the CDR3 reads TGTGCCTGTGACACGTTGGAGACTGGGGGTCCTTTTAGAGCACAACTCTTCTTT.

This clone was counted a few times. For this DNA, TCRdb reports the protein of a much larger clone, which diverges at residue 14, most likely from a read error; the protein presented here is translated directly from the DNA. The chain links TRDV2 to TRDJ1; 10 nucleotides match TRDD3. Germline V gene data show CDR1 as GEAIGNYY and CDR2 as EKD. The CDR3 consists of 19 residues. With 0 bases clipped from V and 3 bases from J, the junction kept 15 bases outside the gene matches. In DNA form, the CDR3 reads TGTGCCTGTGACACCGTCCGGGGGATACGCGATATGTCCGCCGATAAACTCATCTTT. Residues: CACDTVRGIRDMSADKLIF.

In its sample, this clone was seen a few times. The chain uses TRDV2 and TRDJ1, with TRDD3 identical over 9 bases. Per the germline V gene, CDR1 is GEAIGNYY and CDR2 is EKD. There are 14 residues in the CDR3. The junction had 9 bases not matched to a gene; V was cut back by 3 bases and J by 8 bases. This chain's CDR3 is CACDPVLGDSKLIF. CDR3 DNA: TGTGCCTGTGACCCCGTACTGGGGGACTCGAAACTCATCTTT.

This clone was picked up a small number of times. A read error likely explains this, since a far larger clone differs by one base. Additional DNA sequences in this sample encode the identical CDR3. The chain couples TRDV2 to TRDJ3; 8 bases are a match to TRDD3. This CDR3 comprises 20 residues. With V trimmed by 0 bases and J by 0 bases, 9 bases remained unmatched. CDR1 is GEAIGNYY and CDR2 is EKD in the germline V gene. The CDR3 DNA reads as TGTGCCTGTGACACCGTAGGGGATACTCCGAGCTCCTGGGACACCCGACAGATGTTTTTC. Translated: CACDTVGDTPSSWDTRQMFF.

This clone was detected only a few times. Translating this DNA gives a protein that differs at residue 6 from the TCRdb one, which belongs to a much larger clone; a read error is likely, and the protein shown is this translation. This sequence joins TRDV2 and TRDJ1; 8 nucleotides agree with TRDD3. Germline CDR1 is GEAIGNYY and CDR2 is EKD. V dropped 0 bases and J dropped 2; count of bases not matched to a gene: 10. The CDR3 runs 17 residues. CDR3 in amino acids: CACDTASGGPITDKLIF. The CDR3 coding sequence is TGTGCCTGTGACACCGCCTCTGGGGGACCCATAACCGATAAACTCATCTTT.

This clone counts as large (0.1 to 1%). The sample contains more than one DNA sequence encoding this CDR3. The V call is TRDV2, the J call TRDJ1, with a weak D call TRDD3 (6 bases). CDR1 is GEAIGNYY, CDR2 EKD, per germline. The CDR3 consists of 16 residues. V gave up 0 bases and J gave up 4 bases, with 17 bases separating them. This CDR3 reads CACDTVAAGDNDKLIF. CDR3 nucleotides: TGTGCCTGTGACACCGTTGCAGCTGGGGACAACGATAAACTCATCTTT.

Comments on this clone: Since a far larger clone is one base different, this is likely a read error. The same CDR3 also results from other DNA sequences found in this sample. The chain has TRDV2 and TRDJ3; 7 nucleotides line up with TRDD3. Germline V gene lookup returns CDR1 GEAIGNYY and CDR2 EKD. CDR3 size: 20 residues. In DNA form, the CDR3 reads TGCGCCTGTGACCGTATCTCTACTGGGGACACCTCCTGGGACACCCGACAGATGTTTTTC. Translated: CACDRISTGDTSWDTRQMFF.